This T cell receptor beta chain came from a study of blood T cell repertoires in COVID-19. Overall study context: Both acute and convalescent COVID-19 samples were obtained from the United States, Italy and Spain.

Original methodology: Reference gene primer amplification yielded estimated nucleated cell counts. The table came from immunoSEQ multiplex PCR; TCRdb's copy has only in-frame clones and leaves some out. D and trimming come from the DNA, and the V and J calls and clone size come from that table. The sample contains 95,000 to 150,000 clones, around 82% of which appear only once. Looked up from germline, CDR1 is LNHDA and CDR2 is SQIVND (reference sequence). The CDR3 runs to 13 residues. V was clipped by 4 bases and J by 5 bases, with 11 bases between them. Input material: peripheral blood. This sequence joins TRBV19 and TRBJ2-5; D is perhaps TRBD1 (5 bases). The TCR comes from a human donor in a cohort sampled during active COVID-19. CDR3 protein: CASSRGGRETQYF. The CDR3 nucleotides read TGTGCCAGTAGTAGGGGCGGCCGGGAGACCCAGTACTTC.